A single sample gave rise to the 9 T cell receptor beta chains below, sequenced in a study of blood T cell repertoires in COVID-19. Repertoires were generated with immunoSEQ multiplex PCR, while TCRdb's copy carries only in-frame clones and drops some. The sample has over 140,000 clones; 76% are singletons. The sample was peripheral blood. These receptors were collected from a woman of 80 years or more with active or convalescent COVID-19.

This chain links TRBV5-1 with TRBJ1-2; 8 positions agree with TRBD1. Germline CDR1 SGHRS, CDR2 YFSETQ. The CDR3 is 15 amino acids. With V trimmed by 0 bases and J by 5 bases, 6 bases remained unmatched. Here the CDR3 reads CASSLAAGGTYGYTF. In nucleotides, the CDR3 is TGCGCCAGCAGCTTGGCCGCAGGGGGCACATATGGCTACACCTTC.

Of note for this clone: The sample holds other DNA sequences that translate to the same CDR3. V usage is TRBV18 and J usage is TRBJ2-5; a weak D match, TRBD2 (6 bases). V shed 3 bases and J shed 4 bases, with 6 bases lying between them. The CDR3 has 12 amino acids. Looked up from germline, CDR1 is KGHSH and CDR2 is LQKENI. This chain's CDR3 is CASSPGGETQYF. The CDR3 DNA reads as TGTGCCAGCTCACCGGGGGGAGAGACCCAGTACTTC.

V usage is TRBV4-1 and J usage is TRBJ2-3; D perhaps matches TRBD2 (7 bases). The CDR3 is 14 residues long. The germline gives CDR1 MGHRA, CDR2 YSYEKL. The germline V and J ends were trimmed by 0 bases and 7 bases, with 11 bases remaining between them. The CDR3 DNA reads as TGCGCCAGCAGCCAAGAAAGGGGGGGAAATACGCAGTATTTT. It specifies CASSQERGGNTQYF.

The chain uses TRBV19 and TRBJ1-3; 10 nucleotides agree with TRBD1. Trimming cost V 6 bases and J 2 bases; bases outside gene matches: 4. The CDR3 spans 15 residues. Germline V CDR1 and CDR2: LNHDA, SQIVND (reference sequence). The CDR3: CASSTGQGAGNTIYF. The CDR3 nucleotides read TGTGCCAGTAGCACAGGACAGGGGGCTGGAAACACCATATATTTT. Based on the CDR3 plus reference TRBV19 and TRBJ1-3, the full variable domain is DGGITQSPKYLFRKEGQNVTLSCEQNLNHDAMYWYRQDPGQGLRLIYYSQIVNDFQKGDIAEGYSVSREKKESFPLTVTSAQKNPTAFYLCASSTGQGAGNTIYFGEGSWLTVV.

This clone occurred once. CDR3 bases: TGTGCCAGCAGTTACTCGAGAACCCTCTCTGGAAACACCATATATTTT. This gives the protein CASSYSRTLSGNTIYF. The gene calls are TRBV6-5 and TRBJ1-3; D unclear. The ends were cut back, 0 bases at V and 0 bases at J, with 9 bases in the middle. This CDR3 has 16 residues. Germline CDR1 MNHEY, CDR2 SVGAGI.

J is TRBJ1-2 and V is TRBV14; D is unclear. Germline V gene sequence: CDR1 SGHDN, CDR2 FVKESK. This CDR3 spans 16 amino acids. V lost 4 bases to trimming and J lost 8 bases, with 23 bases between them. CDR3 bases: TGTGCCAGCAGCCCAAGGTGGGGAGGCCTTCGTGAAGGCTACACCTTC. Translated, it gives CASSPRWGGLREGYTF.

This chain connects TRBV7-3 to TRBJ2-1, with D possibly TRBD1 on 6 matching bases. This CDR3 comprises 13 residues. The V end was cut by 4 bases, the J end by 6 bases, with 10 bases between. Germline V gene sequence: CDR1 SGHTA, CDR2 FQGTGA. The CDR3 DNA follows: TGTGCCAGCAGCTACGGACAGCCCAATGAGCAGTTCTTC. Residues: CASSYGQPNEQFF.

V gene TRBV6-5 combines with J gene TRBJ1-3, with D hard to call. V was trimmed by 2 bases and J by 0 bases, leaving 11 bases between them. Germline loops: CDR1 MNHEY, CDR2 SVGAGI. The CDR3 contains 16 residues. The CDR3 reads CASSYNPPGSGNTIYF. The CDR3 bases are TGTGCCAGCAGTTACAACCCGCCGGGCTCTGGAAACACCATATATTTT.

J is TRBJ2-7 and V is TRBV21-1; the listed D gene, TRBD1, was not tested against the DNA. TRBV21-1 is recorded as a pseudogene. The CDR3 runs to 17 residues. The chain's CDR3 is CASSKATDRAISYEQYF. DNA for the CDR3: TGTGCCAGCAGCAAAGCTACCGACAGGGCAATCTCCTACGAGCAGTACTTC.